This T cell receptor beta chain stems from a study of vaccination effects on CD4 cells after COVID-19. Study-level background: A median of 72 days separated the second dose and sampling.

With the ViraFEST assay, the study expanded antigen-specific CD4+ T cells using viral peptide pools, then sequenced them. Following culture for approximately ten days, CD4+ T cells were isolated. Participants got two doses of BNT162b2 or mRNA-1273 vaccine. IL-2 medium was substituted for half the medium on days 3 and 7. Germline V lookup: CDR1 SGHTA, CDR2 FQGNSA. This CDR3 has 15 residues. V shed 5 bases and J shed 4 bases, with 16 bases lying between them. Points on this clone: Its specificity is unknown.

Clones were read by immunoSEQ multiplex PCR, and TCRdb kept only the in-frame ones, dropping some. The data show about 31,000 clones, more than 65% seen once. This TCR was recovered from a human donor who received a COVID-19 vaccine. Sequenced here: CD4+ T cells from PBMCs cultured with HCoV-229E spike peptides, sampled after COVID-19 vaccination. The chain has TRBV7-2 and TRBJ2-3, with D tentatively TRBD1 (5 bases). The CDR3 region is CASSLAPGMADTQYF. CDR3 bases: TGTGCCAGCAGCCTCGCGCCAGGGATGGCAGATACGCAGTATTTT.